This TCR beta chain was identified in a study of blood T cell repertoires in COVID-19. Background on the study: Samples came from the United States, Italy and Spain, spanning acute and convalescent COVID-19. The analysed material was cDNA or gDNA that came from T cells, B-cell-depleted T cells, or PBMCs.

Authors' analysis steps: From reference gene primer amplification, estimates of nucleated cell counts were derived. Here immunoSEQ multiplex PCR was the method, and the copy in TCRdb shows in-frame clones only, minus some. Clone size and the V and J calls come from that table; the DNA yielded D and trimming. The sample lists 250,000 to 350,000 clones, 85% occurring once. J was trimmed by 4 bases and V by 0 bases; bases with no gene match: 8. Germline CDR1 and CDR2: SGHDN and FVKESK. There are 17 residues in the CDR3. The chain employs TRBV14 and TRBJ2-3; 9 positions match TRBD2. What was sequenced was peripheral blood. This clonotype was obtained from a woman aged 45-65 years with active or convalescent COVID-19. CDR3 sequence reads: CASSQDRGSGRSDTQYF. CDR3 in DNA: TGTGCCAGCAGCCAAGACCGGGGTAGCGGGAGATCAGATACGCAGTATTTT.